The present entry profiles one T cell receptor beta chain with its context. In Seattle, patients joined the study during active infection and were tracked longitudinally. This record belongs to a study of blood T cell repertoires in COVID-19. On the study more broadly: COVID-19 samples from acute and convalescent phases originated in the United States, Italy and Spain.

The data were produced by immunoSEQ multiplex PCR, yet TCRdb's version contains in-frame clones alone and is incomplete. The table includes roughly 570,000 clones, approximately 88% detected once. This CDR3 spans 14 amino acids. V lost 4 bases, J lost 5 bases, and 4 bases stayed unmatched. Germline CDR1 reads LNHDA; CDR2 reads SQIVND (reference sequence). The source is a woman aged 45-65 years with COVID-19, enrolled during active disease. The chain recombines TRBV19 with TRBJ2-5, with 10 positions matching TRBD2. Sequencing used peripheral blood. The CDR3 loop reads CASSNLAGAETQYF. CDR3 DNA: TGTGCCAGTAGTAACCTAGCGGGGGCTGAGACCCAGTACTTC.